This TCR beta chain comes out of a study of cytomegalovirus exposure and HLA in healthy donors (dated by TCRdb to 2017 to 2019). Looking at the study overall: An earlier analysis of approximately 600 of the donors reported 250 to 300 Gb of sequence data and more than 90 million unique TCR beta sequences from 150 million to 200 million T cells. Roughly 290 gigabases of sequencing data and 91 million or so unique TCR sequences made up an early release that covered some 640 HLA-typed donors. Of the 398 genotyped donors, 81% were placed in the genetic ancestry cluster associated with self-reported Caucasian donors. The aim of the study was to test whether cataloging public T cell receptors could identify signatures of past pathogen exposure. The T cell repertoires of around 730 subjects were profiled by immunosequencing and related to cytomegalovirus serostatus. Along with the approximately 600-subject first cohort, a separate validation cohort of over a hundred different subjects was used. The study combined high-throughput TCR immunosequencing, statistical association of individual TCRs with disease status, and machine learning to predict cytomegalovirus infection status. To study patterns of TCR occurrence, a later analysis re-analyzed previously published TCR beta repertoires from 700 or so donors and added high-resolution HLA genotyping. The later analysis used no new phenotypic data to find candidate immune exposures, relying instead on TCR beta sequences and their occurrence across donors. An earlier analysis of 587 of the donors applied high-throughput TCR beta sequencing to assess whether each TCR beta V gene segment acted as functional or pseudogenic. Donor age, sex, ethnicity and CMV serostatus were compiled alongside the repertoire data. A later genetic analysis used genome-wide SNP genotypes for 398 of the 666 donors, treating that subset as a discovery cohort. All discovery cohort repertoires had been generated using a single sequencing platform. HLA typing included class I and class II loci at four-digit resolution. Typing coverage varied by locus: roughly 629-630 donors for A, B, C, DRB1 and DQB1; more than 500 for DQA1; over 600 for DPA1; fewer than 480 for DPB1. Several DR-DQ haplotypes were handled as single units for association and clustering because linkage in the cohort was strong. On average, about 240,000 unique TCR beta nucleotide sequences were sequenced per donor among some 430 genotyped donors of the cohort, with around 19% of those sequences being non-productive.

As encoded in the germline V gene, CDR1 is SGHTA while CDR2 is FQGNSA. Taken from cysteine to phenylalanine, the CDR3 has 15 residues. The CDR3 DNA has 45 bases and is translated from base 1. V has 5 bases trimmed and J has 5 bases trimmed; junction bases matching no gene number 8. The library was built by means of the immunoSEQ multiplex PCR assay. For the multiplex PCR, a mixture combining 60 forward primers for TCR Vbeta segments and 13 reverse primers for TCR Jbeta segments was used. A multiplex PCR assay on genomic DNA amplified the CDR3 region of rearranged TCR beta genes. The amplified TCR beta libraries were sequenced on the Illumina HiSeq System as 87-base-pair reads. The authors' pipeline ran thus. Across the 500 to 750 repertoires, a later analysis counted 75 million to 90 million unique TCR beta chains, roughly 11 million of which were shared by at least two donors. To remove PCR and sequencing errors, raw reads were error-corrected and collapsed into unique sequences using a nearest-neighbor algorithm that merged closely related sequences. V, D and J gene segments were assigned by aligning CDR3 sequences to IMGT reference sequences. For a sequence to be retained, a match of at least six nucleotides to both a V gene segment and a J gene segment was required. A rearrangement was called productive if the CDR3 had no stop codons and remained in frame with V and J, and every other rearrangement was called non-productive. CDR3 was defined according to IMGT convention as the region running from the second conserved V-encoded cysteine to the conserved J-encoded phenylalanine. The earlier analysis of about 610 of the donors excluded any sequence lacking an unambiguous match to a single V gene segment. An earlier analysis of some 610 of the donors called V segments functional above 56.7% productive rearrangements and segregating when the between-donor standard deviation exceeded 5%. A statistical classification framework was developed to diagnose cytomegalovirus status using the catalog of TCR beta chain sequences. In a later analysis, TCR nucleotide sequences were compared against IMGT/GENE-DB human TR gene sequences so that V and J genes could be assigned. The TCRdist pipeline was used in a later analysis to assign CDR3 sequences and most-parsimonious VDJ recombination scenarios. In a later analysis, each TCR beta chain was defined by its CDR3 amino acid sequence together with its V-gene family, and reads without a unique V-gene family were excluded. To address suspected cross-contamination and a sequencing artifact, a later analysis removed a few hundred highly shared, low-generation-probability nucleotide sequences. In a later analysis, a clonal expansion index was calculated for each public chain from normalized within-repertoire ranks of inferred template counts. In a later analysis, generation probabilities were computed with a VDJ recombination model fitted to out-of-frame rearrangements, and the resulting probabilities were checked against IGoR. In a later analysis, TCR-TCR, TCR-HLA and TCR-CMV co-occurrence was scored with hypergeometric tests, and a repertoire-size bias correction was applied to TCR pairs. A later analysis estimated false discovery rates by permuting HLA or CMV assignments 20 times. In a later analysis, co-occurring TCRs were grouped with DBSCAN, and TCRdist sequence similarity was added when clustering was performed within HLA-allele-positive subsets. Co-occurrence clustering excluded repertoires with fewer than 30,000 or more than 120,000 public chains, plus five with anomalous nucleotide sharing. TCRdb re-hosts the immuneACCESS table, in-frame sequences only. Its copies lack some clones; in the studies checked, an unresolved V gene accounts for under half of them, and the cause for the rest is not known. The DNA was the basis for D and trimming; V, J and clone size are from that table. For this sample the table gives 150,000 to 200,000 clones, of which roughly 77% were detected only once. The ten largest clonotypes hold roughly 1.5% of the sample.

The cohort consisted of approximately 670 healthy bone marrow donors. Cohort members were all nominally healthy when sampled, although unrecorded immune exposures were likely present. The donor tested CMV seronegative, placing the donor among the 352 seronegative members of the cohort. Each donor provided a peripheral blood sample, and peripheral blood mononuclear cells were used for TCR beta sequencing. The Qiagen DNeasy Blood Extraction Kit was used to extract genomic DNA from the blood cell samples. Beyond this particular receptor, the publication reports: In a later analysis, the rate of TCR association differed among HLA loci, with DRB1 alleles having the most associated TCRs and HLA-C alleles having the fewest. A cluster of highly shared sequence variants was judged likely to represent a technical artifact of the sequencing pipeline. A later analysis found that most CMV-associated TCR beta chains appeared HLA-restricted, with HLA associations seemingly driven largely by CMV exposure. A few of the identified cytomegalovirus-associated TCR beta chains were confirmed in vitro to be specific for cytomegalovirus antigens. Correlated functional status among segregating V segments might be attributable to linkage disequilibrium, but an unknown experimental factor could not be ruled out. Most TCR sequences were observed very rarely across donors, whereas some public TCRs were present in many individuals. Specific HLA alleles were associated with roughly 16,000 TCR beta sequences at a false discovery rate of 0.05 in a later analysis. Because HLA typing was unavailable for some donors at each locus, only the typed subset was used in association tests. A later analysis reported that several top co-occurrence clusters appeared linked to parvovirus B19, influenza, CMV and Epstein-Barr virus. The study listed 164 TCR beta chains as associated with cytomegalovirus. In an earlier analysis of 500 to 650 of the donors, most TCR beta V segments appeared in productive rearrangements about 87% or about 30% of the time, broadly matching IMGT annotations. A further reported finding was that TCR beta sequences accurately predicted the HLA-A and HLA-B alleles for most subjects in the first cohort. Because the 87-base-pair reads could not distinguish some IMGT-functional V segments, including TRBV6-2 and TRBV6-3, those segments were excluded. In a later genetic analysis, fewer N-insertions in productive TCRs were reported among donors in an Asian-associated ancestry cluster than the roughly 640-donor mean. Only TCR beta chains were sequenced in this cohort, and the absence of alpha or paired-chain data limited detectable features. When HLA alleles, especially DR and DQ, strongly co-occurred, TCR associations were difficult to assign to individual alleles. Cytomegalovirus status was reported to be diagnosed by the classifier with high specificity and sensitivity in both the original and validation cohorts. CMV serostatus was the only immune exposure information available for the cohort. A later analysis found that HLA-associated TCR beta chains were more clonally expanded and had lower generation probabilities than equally common non-associated chains. It was suggested by the authors that the approach could potentially be generalized to other disease states and immunological phenotypes. Because counts were too low, about 17 rarely observed V segments, including chromosome 9 orphons, were excluded from the earlier analysis of around 640 of the donors. The presence/absence analyses assumed that sequencing depth was roughly uniform across donors, and that assumption may not be true. In a later genetic analysis, a missense DCLRE1C variant was associated with V-gene and J-gene trimming of TCR beta chains, and the association was replicated in an independent cohort.

Regarding this clone: What antigen it recognizes has not been identified. No base-level quality is on record; no much larger clone is a single base apart.

This clonotype was obtained from a woman between 45 and 65 years old in good health and CMV-seronegative. The chain was built from TRBV7-2 and TRBJ2-2, with 7 bases matching TRBD1. Source material: PBMCs. The DNA is TGTGCCAGCAGCCCCCCCGGGACAGTTACCGGGGAGCTGTTTTTT. It translates to CASSPPGTVTGELFF.